This T cell receptor (beta chain) is drawn from a study of naive and memory T cell subsets. A remark on this clonotype: The antigen is undetermined.

Both TRBC1 and TRBC2 were covered by a beta constant-region primer of two equimolar oligonucleotides. The ligated cDNA underwent four PCR rounds using SP2 and nested alpha and beta constant-region primers. Ligation attached a single-stranded oligonucleotide with a 12-nucleotide UMI and the SP2 primer to the cDNA 3' end. In TCRdb, the UMI-ligation and nested PCR reads were re-called with MiXCR into one record per CDR3 protein. This table has about 150,000 distinct CDR3 sequences, 20% to 25% appearing once. Cells stained for CD3, CD4, CD8, CD45RA, CD27 and viability were sorted into four CD45RA/CD27 subsets. Study conclusions and caveats: In naive cells, over 90% of TCR sequences were seen only once. The power law exponent of TCR abundance differed between naive and memory cells. Possibly reflecting memory cells re-expressing CD45RA, a few larger clonotypes occurred in naive repertoires, especially CD8.

The source of this sequence is a human donor in good health. Sequences were obtained from naive CD4+ T cells from blood.

CDR3 sequence: CASTLPGGEKLFF. The CDR3 DNA reads TGTGCCAGCACCCTACCGGGGGGTGAAAAACTGTTTTTT. The gene calls are TRBV7-2 and TRBJ1-4; D might be TRBD1 (5 bases). Per the germline V gene, CDR1 is SGHTA and CDR2 is FQGNSA. CDR3 length equals 13 residues. The germline V and J ends were trimmed by 7 bases and 7 bases, with 13 bases remaining between them.